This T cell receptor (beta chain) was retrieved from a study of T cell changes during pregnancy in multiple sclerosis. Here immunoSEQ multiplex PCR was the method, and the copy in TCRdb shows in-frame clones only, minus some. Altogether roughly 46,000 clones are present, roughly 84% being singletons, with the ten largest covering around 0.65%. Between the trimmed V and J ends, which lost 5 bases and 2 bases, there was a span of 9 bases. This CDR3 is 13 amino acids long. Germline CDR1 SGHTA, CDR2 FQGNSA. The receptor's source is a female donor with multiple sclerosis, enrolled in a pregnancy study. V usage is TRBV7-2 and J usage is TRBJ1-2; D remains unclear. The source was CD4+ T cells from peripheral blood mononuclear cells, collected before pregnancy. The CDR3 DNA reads TGTGCCAGCAGCCCAGACATAAACTATGGCTACACCTTC. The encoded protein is CASSPDINYGYTF.